This T cell receptor (beta chain) is from a study of OX40 agonist ivuxolimab in advanced cancers. Overall study context: With ivuxolimab, an agonistic anti-OX40 (CD134) antibody, patients were treated.

V dropped 4 bases and J dropped 5; count of bases not matched to a gene: 11. This CDR3 spans 15 amino acids. Germline V CDR1 and CDR2: SGHNT, YYREEE (reference sequence). Of note for this clone: Its specificity is unknown.

Only in-frame clones appear in the TCRdb table, and some are missing; sequencing was by immunoSEQ multiplex PCR. Counted here are about 76,000 clones, roughly 85% occurring once; the ten biggest clones make up 0.61%. Study-level results: Also showing low normalized T-cell clonal expansion were some of the nonresponders.

This specimen was CD4+ or CD8+ T cells sorted from blood, taken in a trial of the OX40 agonist ivuxolimab. The J gene is TRBJ2-7, the V gene TRBV5-4; 8 positions agree with TRBD1. This receptor was obtained from an adult with an advanced solid tumor such as melanoma, head and neck, liver or kidney cancer. CDR3 protein: CASSLRQGASDEQYF. Written as DNA, the CDR3 is TGTGCCAGCAGCCTACGGCAGGGGGCTTCTGACGAGCAGTACTTC.